The 20 T cell receptor beta chains given below trace back to one sample, sequenced in a study of T-cell reconstitution after alpha-beta-depleted transplantation in children. This sample's TCRbeta library carried unique molecular identifier barcodes. MiXCR, applied by TCRdb to the PCR reads, yields one record per CDR3 protein. The sample lists 350,000 to 400,000 distinct CDR3 sequences, 13% occurring once. The sample in question was PBMCs, obtained from the stem cell graft. These receptors all stem from a human donor who donated a stem cell graft to a child with Fanconi anemia.

The J gene is TRBJ2-5, the V gene TRBV5-1, with 7 bases that match TRBD1. CDR3 length: 17 residues. Germline-derived CDR1 and CDR2 are SGHRS and YFSETQ. V was pared by 4 bases and J by 1 base, with 13 bases of the junction left unmatched. The CDR3 bases are TGCGCCAGCAGCCCTTTACAGGGGCCCTCCAGCCAAGAGACCCAGTACTTC. It codes for CASSPLQGPSSQETQYF.

V and J are TRBV20-1 and TRBJ1-1; D remains unclear. Germline-derived CDR1 and CDR2 are DFQATT and SNEGSKA (reference sequence). Trimming took off 4 bases at V and 3 bases at J, with 18 bases between the two ends. The CDR3 runs 15 residues. CDR3 DNA: TGCAGTGCTATCCAAGGGCCTGCCGGGGACACTGAAGCTTTCTTT. Amino acid sequence: CSAIQGPAGDTEAFF.

The V call is TRBV7-2, the J call TRBJ2-5; D gene uncertain. Trimming removed 3 bases from V and 1 base from J, with 9 bases in between. CDR1 SGHTA and CDR2 FQGNSA come from the germline V gene. This CDR3 comprises 14 residues. The CDR3 region is CASSFILRQETQYF. The CDR3 nucleotides read TGTGCCAGCAGCTTTATCCTACGCCAAGAGACCCAGTACTTC.

Many counts were recorded for this clonotype. The chain combines TRBV4-3 with TRBJ2-3; tentative D call: TRBD2 (6 bases). The germline CDR1 and CDR2 sequences are LGHNA and YSLEER. V gave up 0 bases and J gave up 8 bases, with 18 bases separating them. This CDR3 is 16 amino acids long. Written as DNA, the CDR3 is TGCGCCAGCAGCCAAGATGTCCGAACGGGGGAAACTACGCAGTATTTT. Translation: CASSQDVRTGETTQYF.

The V and J genes are TRBV3-1 and TRBJ1-1; no firm D call. CDR3 size: 13 residues. V gave up 1 base and J gave up 2 bases, with 5 bases separating them. CDR1 is LGHDT, CDR2 YNNKEL, per germline (reference sequence). The CDR3 sequence: CASSQVRNTEAFF. CDR3 nucleotides: TGTGCCAGCAGCCAAGTCAGAAACACTGAAGCTTTCTTT. The variable domain in full, completed from reference TRBV3-1 and TRBJ1-1, reads DTAVSQTPKYLVTQMGNDKSIKCEQNLGHDTMYWYKQDSKKFLKIMFSYNNKELIINETVPNRFSPKSPDKAHLNLHINSLELGDSAVYFCASSQVRNTEAFFGQGTRLTVV.

The sample holds a few counts of this clonotype. The chain uses TRBV20-1 and TRBJ1-1; D uncertain. V was pared by 3 bases and J by 3 bases, with 5 bases between. This CDR3 comprises 11 residues. The germline CDR1 and CDR2 sequences are DFQATT and SNEGSKA (reference sequence). For the CDR3, the DNA is TGCAGTGCTAGTTCCCACACTGAAGCTTTCTTT. It specifies CSASSHTEAFF.

This clonotype has only a few counts. The gene calls are TRBV6-5 and TRBJ1-1, with no clear D. The germline CDR1 and CDR2 sequences are MNHEY and SVGAGI. This CDR3 has 15 amino acids. Trimming took off 7 bases at V and 0 bases at J, with 15 bases between the two ends. The chain's CDR3 is CASIKGSSMNTEAFF. CDR3 sequence (DNA): TGTGCCAGCATCAAAGGTTCGAGCATGAACACTGAAGCTTTCTTT.

This clonotype was detected a few times. The chain joins TRBV5-6 to TRBJ2-5; D unresolved. Germline lookup yields CDR1 SGHDT and CDR2 YYEEEE. The V and J ends lost 1 base and 1 base respectively, with 5 bases between them. This CDR3 has 13 residues. The CDR3 DNA is TGTGCCAGCAGCTTGCCAGTCCAAGAGACCCAGTACTTC. Translating it yields CASSLPVQETQYF.

In this sample, this clonotype turned up many times. The V and J genes are TRBV4-3 and TRBJ2-2; D is uncertain. Germline V gene data show CDR1 as LGHNA and CDR2 as YSLEER. The CDR3 runs 14 residues. V lost 1 base, J lost 5 bases, and 8 bases lay in between. The CDR3 region is CASSQGAGTGELFF. CDR3 nucleotide sequence: TGCGCCAGCAGCCAAGGGGCTGGGACCGGGGAGCTGTTTTTT.

The chain carries TRBV7-8 and TRBJ1-5; D remains ambiguous. Germline CDR1 is SGHVS and CDR2 is FQNEAQ. The length of the CDR3 is 13 residues. V was trimmed by 1 base and J by 10 bases, leaving 11 bases between them. CDR3 sequence: CASSLDLLSPQHF. The CDR3 DNA follows: TGTGCCAGCAGCTTAGACCTGCTAAGCCCCCAGCATTTT.

This clonotype showed up just a few times. The chain is built from TRBV9 and TRBJ1-2, with TRBD1 matching 9 bases. The ends lost 3 bases at V and 3 bases at J; junction bases unmatched: 3. The germline CDR1 and CDR2 sequences are SGDLS and YYNGEE. This CDR3 comprises 14 residues. The CDR3 DNA reads as TGTGCCAGCAGCGCGGGACAGGGTGACTATGGCTACACCTTC. This encodes CASSAGQGDYGYTF.

This clonotype has a handful of counts. The chain carries TRBV12-3 or TRBV12-4 and TRBJ2-1, with D maybe TRBD1 (6 bases). This CDR3 comprises 12 residues. The V and J ends lost 3 bases and 12 bases respectively, with 12 bases between them. The CDR3 DNA reads TGTGCCAGCAGTTTGGGGGCACACACGCAGTTCTTC. The encoded protein is CASSLGAHTQFF.

In nucleotides, the CDR3 is TGTGCCAGCAGTTACTCTCTCGCAGGTCAGCCAGATACGCAGTATTTT. Amino acid sequence: CASSYSLAGQPDTQYF. J is TRBJ2-3 and V is TRBV6-5, with D uncertain. CDR3 length: 16 amino acids. V was pared by 0 bases and J by 4 bases, with 14 bases between. Per the germline V gene, CDR1 is MNHEY and CDR2 is SVGAGI.

Many counts were recorded for this clonotype. This chain connects TRBV12-3 or TRBV12-4 to TRBJ1-4; D is undetermined. This CDR3 is 14 amino acids long. V shed 2 bases and J shed 10 bases, with 14 bases lying between them. DNA for the CDR3: TGTGCCAGCAGTTTAAATGAGGGAGGAAGAAAACTGTTTTTT. Its protein is CASSLNEGGRKLFF.

This sequence joins TRBV6-1 and TRBJ1-5, with unresolved D. The V gene lost 4 bases and the J gene lost 11 bases, with 21 bases spanning the gap. The CDR3 has 15 residues. CDR1 and CDR2 from the germline V gene are MNHNS and SASEGT. CDR3 in DNA: TGTGCCAGCAGTGCGACAACCCAAGGGAGTTGGGCCCAGCATTTT. The encoded protein is CASSATTQGSWAQHF.

V usage is TRBV6-2 or TRBV6-3 and J usage is TRBJ2-1; the D is unclear. The CDR3 consists of 15 residues. Looked up from germline, CDR1 is MNHEY and CDR2 is SVGEGT. Trimming removed 7 bases from V and 0 bases from J, with 13 bases in between. The CDR3 spells CASTSFWGSYNEQFF. The CDR3 DNA sequence: TGTGCCAGCACCTCTTTCTGGGGCTCCTACAATGAGCAGTTCTTC.

The chain carries TRBV28 and TRBJ2-1; D might be TRBD2 (5 bases). The length of the CDR3 is 19 residues. The germline V gene encodes CDR1 MDHEN and CDR2 SYDVKM. Trimming took 5 bases from V and 1 from J, leaving 24 bases between them. The DNA of the CDR3 is TGTGCCAGCAGTCCCGGACTCTCCAAAGGGAGTATTTCCTACAATGAGCAGTTCTTC. Translated, it gives CASSPGLSKGSISYNEQFF. The full variable domain, completed using reference TRBV28 and TRBJ2-1, is DVKVTQSSRYLVKRTGEKVFLECVQDMDHENMFWYRQDPGLGLRLIYFSYDVKMKEKGDIPEGYSVSREKKERFSLILESASTNQTSMYLCASSPGLSKGSISYNEQFFGPGTRLTVL.

The genes are TRBV7-8 and TRBJ2-1; 8 bases fit TRBD2. The trim removed 5 bases at V and 2 bases at J, leaving 8 bases unmatched. The germline V gene encodes CDR1 SGHVS and CDR2 FQNEAQ. The CDR3 totals 16 residues. DNA of the CDR3: TGTGCCAGCAGCCCCCAACCGGGGGGGACCTACAATGAGCAGTTCTTC. Residues: CASSPQPGGTYNEQFF. Based on the CDR3 plus reference TRBV7-8 and TRBJ2-1, the full variable domain is GAGVSQSPRYKVAKRGQDVALRCDPISGHVSLFWYQQALGQGPEFLTYFQNEAQLDKSGLPSDRFFAERPEGSVSTLKIQRTQQEDSAVYLCASSPQPGGTYNEQFFGPGTRLTVL.

This clonotype was counted between two and nine times. The rearrangement links TRBV7-8 to TRBJ2-7, with a tentative D call TRBD1 (6 bases). The length of the CDR3 is 17 residues. The germline CDR1 and CDR2 sequences are SGHVS and FQNEAQ. The ends were cut back, 3 bases at V and 1 base at J, with 19 bases in the middle. CDR3 sequence: CASSLTHPGALSYEQYF. CDR3 coding DNA: TGTGCCAGCAGCTTGACTCACCCAGGGGCGCTATCCTACGAGCAGTACTTC.

A few counts support this clonotype. CDR3 protein: CASSLFLAGGQSEQFF. The CDR3 DNA reads as TGTGCCAGCAGTTTATTCCTAGCGGGGGGGCAGAGTGAGCAGTTCTTC. The chain joins TRBV28 to TRBJ2-1; 12 bases fit TRBD2. Looked up from germline, CDR1 is MDHEN and CDR2 is SYDVKM. Losses at the gene ends were 1 base for V and 9 bases for J; bases not matched to a gene: 7. CDR3 size: 16 residues.